The rows below give T cell receptor beta chains drawn from one sample of a study of T-cell memory formation after mild COVID-19. TCRdb processed the 5' RACE reads anew with MiXCR; each CDR3 protein has one entry. In the table there are approximately 290,000 distinct CDR3 sequences, roughly 8.2% of which are singletons. Sequenced material: PBMCs or a T cell subset sorted from them (not recorded which). The receptors originated from a man aged 18 to 29 who had mild COVID-19 (a few samples of this study predate the infection). Cell type and time point are not known. The CDR3 runs from the conserved cysteine through the conserved F or W. D genes are given only for firm matches. Only part of the rows carry a size: once, few, many, or a class if the clone is expanded.

D: .
J: TRBJ2-1
size: .
V: TRBV4-1
CDR3: CASSQVASEQFF
DNA: TGCGCCAGCAGCCAAGTAGCTAGCGAGCAGTTCTTC

D: .
J: TRBJ1-2
size: .
V: TRBV5-1
CDR3: CASSPTTEPYGYTF
DNA: TGCGCCAGCAGCCCCACGACAGAGCCCTATGGCTACACCTTC

D: .
J: TRBJ2-1
size: few
V: TRBV4-3
CDR3: CAAGRGAQFF
DNA: TGCGCCGCGGGGCGTGGGGCGCAGTTCTTC

D: TRBD1
J: TRBJ1-5
size: .
V: TRBV12-3/TRBV12-4
CDR3: CASSLRSPGTGGPSNQPQHF
DNA: TGTGCCAGCAGTTTAAGGAGTCCGGGGACAGGGGGTCCTAGCAATCAGCCCCAGCATTTT

D: .
J: TRBJ2-7
size: many
V: TRBV4-1
CDR3: CASSPNAGSYEQYF
DNA: TGCGCCAGCAGCCCTAATGCCGGATCCTACGAGCAGTACTTC

D: .
J: TRBJ2-5
size: few
V: TRBV6-6
CDR3: CASSYSIGETQYF
DNA: TGTGCCAGCAGTTACTCAATAGGGGAGACCCAGTACTTC

D: .
J: TRBJ2-1
size: .
V: TRBV29-1
CDR3: CSVPGPDIYNEQFF
DNA: TGCAGCGTTCCAGGCCCTGATATTTACAATGAGCAGTTCTTC

D: TRBD1
J: TRBJ2-7
size: few
V: TRBV6-2/TRBV6-3
CDR3: CASSYSAGGRLEQYF
DNA: TGTGCCAGCAGTTACTCGGCAGGGGGCCGGCTCGAGCAGTACTTC

D: .
J: TRBJ2-2
size: few
V: TRBV4-3
CDR3: CASSPRHPAPTGELFF
DNA: TGCGCCAGCAGCCCCCGTCACCCAGCGCCCACCGGGGAGCTGTTTTTT

D: TRBD1
J: TRBJ2-6
size: .
V: TRBV28
CDR3: CASSPIDRGPSGANVLTF
DNA: TGTGCCAGCAGTCCCATTGACAGGGGGCCTTCCGGGGCCAACGTCCTGACTTTC

D: .
J: TRBJ1-4
size: .
V: TRBV18
CDR3: CASSPPGVNEKLFF
DNA: TGTGCCAGCTCACCGCCAGGGGTTAATGAAAAACTGTTTTTT

D: TRBD1
J: TRBJ2-5
size: few
V: TRBV5-6
CDR3: CASSGTGDETQYF
DNA: TGTGCCAGCAGTGGGACAGGGGACGAGACCCAGTACTTC

D: TRBD1
J: TRBJ1-6
size: .
V: TRBV6-6
CDR3: CASTWTGSNSPLHF
DNA: TGTGCCAGCACCTGGACAGGCTCTAATTCACCCCTCCACTTT

D: TRBD1
J: TRBJ1-2
size: .
V: TRBV24-1
CDR3: CATSDRDRAYGYTF
DNA: TGTGCCACCAGTGATCGGGACAGGGCCTATGGCTACACCTTC

D: .
J: TRBJ1-1
size: many
V: TRBV30
CDR3: CAYLPPVTEAFF
DNA: TGTGCCTACCTACCCCCGGTGACTGAAGCTTTCTTT

D: TRBD1
J: TRBJ2-5
size: few
V: TRBV4-3
CDR3: CASSQAIGTEETQYF
DNA: TGCGCCAGCAGCCAAGCCATTGGGACAGAAGAGACCCAGTACTTC

D: .
J: TRBJ2-3
size: .
V: TRBV27
CDR3: CASSLSEFDTQYF
DNA: TGTGCCAGCAGTTTATCAGAGTTCGATACGCAGTATTTT

D: .
J: TRBJ1-5
size: few
V: TRBV5-1
CDR3: CASSLGGTSNQPQHF
DNA: TGCGCCAGCAGCTTGGGGGGGACCAGCAATCAGCCCCAGCATTTT

D: TRBD2
J: TRBJ2-1
size: few
V: TRBV7-9
CDR3: CASSGWRGASYNEQFF
DNA: TGTGCCAGCAGCGGTTGGCGGGGGGCTTCCTACAATGAGCAGTTCTTC

D: .
J: TRBJ1-1
size: many
V: TRBV4-1
CDR3: CASSQGKGVANTEAFF
DNA: TGCGCCAGCAGCCAAGGCAAAGGGGTGGCCAACACTGAAGCTTTCTTT

D: TRBD1
J: TRBJ2-7
size: .
V: TRBV5-5
CDR3: CASSLGPGQDTYEQYF
DNA: TGTGCCAGCAGCTTGGGGCCGGGACAGGATACCTACGAGCAGTACTTC

D: .
J: TRBJ1-2
size: .
V: TRBV6-2/TRBV6-3
CDR3: CASSYSVQGYGYTF
DNA: TGTGCCAGCAGTTACTCGGTACAAGGATATGGCTACACCTTC

D: .
J: TRBJ2-1
size: many
V: TRBV14
CDR3: CASSQEGQGWLDEQFF
DNA: TGTGCCAGCAGCCAAGAGGGTCAGGGGTGGTTGGATGAGCAGTTCTTC

D: .
J: TRBJ1-5
size: few
V: TRBV12-3/TRBV12-4
CDR3: CASSWVQGNQPQHF
DNA: TGTGCCAGCAGTTGGGTACAGGGAAATCAGCCCCAGCATTTT

D: .
J: TRBJ1-4
size: .
V: TRBV7-4
CDR3: CAYPKGLHEKLFF
DNA: TGTGCCTACCCGAAAGGGCTTCATGAAAAACTGTTTTTT

D: .
J: TRBJ2-7
size: .
V: TRBV7-9
CDR3: CASSWNRDTEQYF
DNA: TGTGCCAGCAGTTGGAACCGGGACACCGAGCAGTACTTC

D: .
J: TRBJ1-2
size: few
V: TRBV5-1
CDR3: CASSFGAVASGYTF
DNA: TGCGCCAGCAGCTTCGGGGCGGTTGCTTCTGGCTACACCTTC

D: TRBD1
J: TRBJ2-7
size: many
V: TRBV2
CDR3: CASSLDRDLKKQYF
DNA: TGTGCCAGCAGCCTAGACAGGGATCTTAAAAAGCAGTACTTC

D: .
J: TRBJ2-7
size: .
V: TRBV7-8
CDR3: CASSLGSASSYEQYF
DNA: TGTGCCAGCAGCTTAGGCAGCGCTAGCTCCTACGAGCAGTACTTC

D: .
J: TRBJ2-4
size: .
V: TRBV19
CDR3: CASGPERGAKNIQYF
DNA: TGTGCCAGCGGACCCGAGCGCGGGGCCAAAAACATTCAGTACTTC

D: .
J: TRBJ2-7
size: few
V: TRBV9
CDR3: CASSVGGTSSYEQYF
DNA: TGTGCCAGCAGCGTAGGAGGCACCAGCTCCTACGAGCAGTACTTC

D: TRBD2
J: TRBJ2-7
size: .
V: TRBV7-9
CDR3: CASSPTSGVNSYEQYF
DNA: TGTGCCAGCAGCCCGACTAGCGGGGTGAACTCCTACGAGCAGTACTTC

D: TRBD2
J: TRBJ2-3
size: .
V: TRBV7-2
CDR3: CASSGGYSGTQYF
DNA: TGTGCCAGCAGCGGAGGGTATAGCGGGACGCAGTATTTT

D: .
J: TRBJ2-3
size: .
V: TRBV21-1
CDR3: CASSKDLQGESDTQYF
DNA: TGTGCCAGCAGCAAAGACCTACAGGGCGAATCAGATACGCAGTATTTT

D: TRBD2
J: TRBJ2-1
size: .
V: TRBV20-1
CDR3: CSAAASGAYNEQFF
DNA: TGCAGTGCTGCGGCCAGCGGGGCCTACAATGAGCAGTTCTTC

D: .
J: TRBJ2-1
size: few
V: TRBV4-3
CDR3: CASSQEATLSSYNEQFF
DNA: TGCGCCAGCAGCCAAGAGGCGACTCTGAGCTCCTACAATGAGCAGTTCTTC

D: TRBD2
J: TRBJ2-3
size: few
V: TRBV4-2
CDR3: CASSQAYSGGLDSTDTQYF
DNA: TGTGCCAGCAGCCAGGCATACAGCGGGGGCTTAGATAGCACAGATACGCAGTATTTT